The rows below give T cell receptor beta chains drawn from one sample of a study of molecular identifiers for immune sequencing clone quantification. TCRdb passed the PCR reads through MiXCR, listing each CDR3 protein once. The sample records 600,000 to 650,000 distinct CDR3 sequences, 20% being singletons. Sequencing used naive CD8+ T cells from blood, with Jurkat cell RNA spiked in. Source of these receptors: a human donor in good health. Some libraries in this study had Jurkat cell RNA spiked in. Both conserved end residues are part of each CDR3. A D gene is named only where the DNA matches it firmly.

TRBV27	TRBJ2-5	NA	CASSLRDLGASETQYF
TRBV7-2	TRBJ2-1	NA	CASSFNLLAGGYNEQFF
TRBV13	TRBJ2-4	NA	CASSSSGGGMPLAKNIQYF
TRBV10-2	TRBJ2-2	NA	CASSPNLARFNTGELFF
TRBV10-2	TRBJ2-5	TRBD2	CATGVAGGFQETQYF
TRBV2	TRBJ2-2	NA	CASSEGGEGELFF
TRBV24-1	TRBJ2-3	TRBD1	CATSEGGTGPTDTQYF
TRBV6-5	TRBJ2-7	NA	CASGPGLYYEQYF
TRBV20-1	TRBJ2-1	NA	CSARDRRDPDDEQFF
TRBV6-5	TRBJ1-1	TRBD1	CASSYAIQGFPEAFF
TRBV19	TRBJ2-5	NA	CASYGGGETQYF
TRBV7-9	TRBJ2-7	TRBD2	CASSLSPAGGPFEQYF
TRBV9	TRBJ1-1	NA	CASSVGQINTVAFF
TRBV7-2	TRBJ2-1	NA	CASTAGVGYNEQFF
TRBV4-3	TRBJ1-2	TRBD1	CASSQDQTGAYGYTF
TRBV10-3	TRBJ1-1	NA	CAISESGGSGTEAFF
TRBV12-3/TRBV12-4	TRBJ2-3	NA	CATPAARGQYF
TRBV5-4	TRBJ1-2	NA	CASSGYYGYTF
TRBV19	TRBJ2-1	NA	CASSTNHPPYNEQFF
TRBV28	TRBJ1-1	NA	CASSPLNTEAFF
TRBV7-9	TRBJ2-5	TRBD2	CASSLDPSGSRPKETQYF
TRBV4-3	TRBJ1-1	NA	CASSQDHWGPEAFF
TRBV2	TRBJ1-2	NA	CASSEASTGQSYGYTF
TRBV7-9	TRBJ2-2	TRBD1	CASSSKQGADTGELFF
TRBV6-1	TRBJ2-7	TRBD1	CASSEELVRGGTGHYEQYF
TRBV10-2	TRBJ1-6	TRBD1	CASSDRTGGHSPLHF
TRBV4-3	TRBJ1-2	TRBD1	CASSQDTGTGASFGYTF
TRBV5-1	TRBJ2-7	NA	CASSWGRGEYYEQYF
TRBV4-1	TRBJ2-1	NA	CASSQGQQAYNEQFF
TRBV12-3/TRBV12-4	TRBJ2-1	NA	CASSFPGNEQFF
TRBV12-3/TRBV12-4	TRBJ2-1	TRBD1	CASRESRDRDYNERFF
TRBV6-2/TRBV6-3	TRBJ2-7	NA	CASSYASQDEQYF
TRBV29-1	TRBJ1-1	TRBD1	CSVDTVNDRAMNTEAFF
TRBV7-2	TRBJ2-5	TRBD2	CASSSGLAGVGETQYF
TRBV27	TRBJ2-1	TRBD1	CASRPTGGYNEQFF
TRBV3-1	TRBJ2-1	TRBD2	CASSHVAGGRNEQFF
TRBV12-3/TRBV12-4	TRBJ1-2	NA	CASSSTDHQNYGYTF
TRBV9	TRBJ2-3	NA	CASSGLATHTQYF
TRBV11-2	TRBJ2-1	TRBD2	CASSPPGTSLLNEQFF
TRBV28	TRBJ2-3	NA	CASSSVASSDTQYF
TRBV20-1	TRBJ2-7	NA	CSAYYTGIDYEQYF
TRBV19	TRBJ1-5	NA	CASSISDYSNQPQRF
TRBV6-2/TRBV6-3	TRBJ2-3	NA	CASSYLRENTDTQYF
TRBV9	TRBJ2-3	NA	CASSVGVLVTDTQYF
TRBV6-2/TRBV6-3	TRBJ1-1	NA	CASSYYTEAFF
TRBV6-5	TRBJ2-1	NA	CAISVRGDNEQFF
TRBV7-9	TRBJ2-2	NA	CASSVVYGTGELFF
TRBV27	TRBJ2-7	NA	CASSLGGPGAYEQYF
TRBV3-1	TRBJ1-3	NA	CASSLPSFSGNTIYF
TRBV6-5	TRBJ1-2	TRBD1	CASSYTPTGDYGYTF
TRBV19	TRBJ2-2	NA	CASTKGLNGELFF
TRBV13	TRBJ2-3	TRBD2	CASSPRLAGASTDTQYF